This is a list of T cell receptor beta chains from one sample in a study of Ad26.COV2.S vaccination and SARS-CoV-2 variants. Some clones are missing from TCRdb's copy, which holds only in-frame ones; the method was immunoSEQ multiplex PCR. Found here are about 320,000 clones, about 86% of them singletons; the top ten hold 1.5% to 2%. This specimen was peripheral blood, taken in a trial of Ad26.COV2.S vaccine versus placebo. The receptors were sampled from a person between 18 and 65 years old who received the Ad26.COV2.S COVID-19 vaccine or a placebo. Each CDR3 is given with its conserved first and last residue. D genes are given only for firm matches. Only some rows state a clone size, as once, few, many or a class for expanded clones.

CDR3: CAWSALQGMEGQPQHF
DNA: TGTGCCTGGAGTGCACTTCAGGGTATGGAGGGTCAGCCCCAGCATTTT
size: .
V: TRBV30
length: 16
J: TRBJ1-5
D: .

CDR3: CSASALVGLAGGPFKGETQYF
DNA: TGCAGTGCTAGTGCACTAGTGGGACTAGCGGGGGGGCCTTTTAAAGGGGAGACCCAGTACTTC
size: .
V: TRBV20-1
length: 21
J: TRBJ2-5
D: TRBD2

CDR3: CASRDTPSPVYEQYF
DNA: TGTGCCAGCAGAGATACGCCTAGCCCCGTCTACGAGCAGTACTTC
size: .
V: TRBV6-5
length: 15
J: TRBJ2-7
D: .

CDR3: CASSLAGRLAGVIETQYF
DNA: TGTGCCAGCAGCTTAGCGGGGCGGCTAGCGGGCGTTATAGAGACCCAGTACTTC
size: .
V: TRBV7-9
length: 18
J: TRBJ2-5
D: TRBD2

CDR3: CASSPDSLTPNYGYTF
DNA: TGTGCCAGCTCACCGGATTCCTTGACCCCTAACTATGGCTACACCTTC
size: .
V: TRBV18
length: 16
J: TRBJ1-2
D: .

CDR3: CASSLGQGAIREKLFF
DNA: TGTGCCAGCAGCCTGGGACAGGGGGCGATTCGGGAAAAACTGTTTTTT
size: .
V: TRBV3-1/TRBV3-2
length: 16
J: TRBJ1-4
D: TRBD1

CDR3: CASSYSGLFNEKLFF
DNA: TGTGCCAGCAGTTATTCGGGGTTGTTTAATGAAAAACTGTTTTTT
size: .
V: TRBV6-5
length: 15
J: TRBJ1-4
D: .

CDR3: CATLIGDTEAFF
DNA: TGTGCCACTTTGATCGGGGACACTGAAGCTTTCTTT
size: .
V: TRBV6-5
length: 12
J: TRBJ1-1
D: .

CDR3: CASSPTGTVNTGELFF
DNA: TGTGCCAGCAGCCCCACCGGGACGGTGAACACCGGGGAGCTGTTTTTT
size: .
V: TRBV7-9
length: 16
J: TRBJ2-2
D: .

CDR3: CASKPATSNWYNEQFF
DNA: TGTGCCAGCAAGCCCGCGACCTCAAACTGGTACAATGAGCAGTTCTTC
size: .
V: TRBV3-1/TRBV3-2
length: 16
J: TRBJ2-1
D: .

CDR3: CASSRTPLGETQYF
DNA: TGTGCCAGCAGCAGGACTCCCCTAGGAGAGACCCAGTACTTC
size: .
V: TRBV2
length: 14
J: TRBJ2-5
D: .

CDR3: CASTKGTYEQYF
DNA: TGTGCCAGCACCAAAGGGACCTACGAGCAGTACTTC
size: once
V: TRBV12-3/TRBV12-4
length: 12
J: TRBJ2-7
D: .

CDR3: CASSFAGGANSETQYF
DNA: TGTGCCAGCAGCTTTGCCGGGGGGGCGAATTCAGAGACCCAGTACTTC
size: .
V: TRBV7-2
length: 16
J: TRBJ2-5
D: TRBD2

CDR3: CASSLTGTMNTEAFF
DNA: TGTGCCAGCAGCCTGACAGGGACCATGAACACTGAAGCTTTCTTT
size: .
V: TRBV7-3
length: 15
J: TRBJ1-1
D: TRBD1

CDR3: CASSSHRDRGRKDEKLFF
DNA: TGTGCCAGCAGTTCACACCGGGACAGGGGGCGGAAGGATGAAAAACTGTTTTTT
size: .
V: TRBV27
length: 18
J: TRBJ1-4
D: TRBD1

CDR3: CASSYDREEPQHF
DNA: TGTGCCAGCTCCTACGACAGGGAGGAACCCCAGCATTTT
size: few
V: TRBV18
length: 13
J: TRBJ1-5
D: TRBD1

CDR3: CASSLRQGAIFYEQYF
DNA: TGCGCCAGCAGCTTGAGGCAGGGGGCAATTTTCTACGAGCAGTACTTC
size: .
V: TRBV5-1
length: 16
J: TRBJ2-7
D: TRBD1

CDR3: CASSLQPGQGITEAFF
DNA: TGTGCCAGCAGCTTACAACCGGGACAGGGGATCACTGAAGCTTTCTTT
size: .
V: TRBV11-2
length: 16
J: TRBJ1-1
D: TRBD1

CDR3: CASSYEGRDWYGYTF
DNA: TGTGCCAGCAGTTACGAGGGTCGGGATTGGTATGGCTACACCTTC
size: .
V: TRBV6-5
length: 15
J: TRBJ1-2
D: .

CDR3: CASWGGQETQYF
DNA: TGTGCCAGCTGGGGGGGCCAAGAGACCCAGTACTTC
size: .
V: TRBV2
length: 12
J: TRBJ2-5
D: TRBD2

CDR3: CASSWGQGASSYEQYF
DNA: TGTGCCAGCAGCTGGGGACAGGGGGCTAGCTCCTACGAGCAGTACTTC
size: .
V: TRBV5-4
length: 16
J: TRBJ2-7
D: TRBD1

CDR3: CASSSGRSQETQYF
DNA: TGTGCCAGCAGCTCGGGACGGTCCCAAGAGACCCAGTACTTC
size: .
V: TRBV5-4
length: 14
J: TRBJ2-5
D: .

CDR3: CASTSQAYGYTF
DNA: TGTGCCAGCACCTCCCAAGCTTATGGCTACACCTTC
size: once
V: TRBV7-8
length: 12
J: TRBJ1-2
D: .

CDR3: CASNLGRGQSSYEQYF
DNA: TGCGCCAGCAACCTTGGACGGGGGCAGAGTTCCTACGAGCAGTACTTC
size: .
V: TRBV10-1
length: 16
J: TRBJ2-7
D: .

CDR3: CASSREAGPSYEQYF
DNA: TGTGCCAGCAGTCGAGAGGCTGGTCCTTCCTACGAGCAGTACTTC
size: .
V: TRBV6-5
length: 15
J: TRBJ2-7
D: .

CDR3: CASKGDLSSVYGYTF
DNA: TGTGCCAGCAAAGGGGATCTTTCATCCGTCTATGGCTACACCTTC
size: .
V: TRBV2
length: 15
J: TRBJ1-2
D: .

CDR3: CASSQRGAKNIQYF
DNA: TGTGCCAGCAGCCAAAGAGGGGCCAAAAACATTCAGTACTTC
size: .
V: TRBV3-1/TRBV3-2
length: 14
J: TRBJ2-4
D: .